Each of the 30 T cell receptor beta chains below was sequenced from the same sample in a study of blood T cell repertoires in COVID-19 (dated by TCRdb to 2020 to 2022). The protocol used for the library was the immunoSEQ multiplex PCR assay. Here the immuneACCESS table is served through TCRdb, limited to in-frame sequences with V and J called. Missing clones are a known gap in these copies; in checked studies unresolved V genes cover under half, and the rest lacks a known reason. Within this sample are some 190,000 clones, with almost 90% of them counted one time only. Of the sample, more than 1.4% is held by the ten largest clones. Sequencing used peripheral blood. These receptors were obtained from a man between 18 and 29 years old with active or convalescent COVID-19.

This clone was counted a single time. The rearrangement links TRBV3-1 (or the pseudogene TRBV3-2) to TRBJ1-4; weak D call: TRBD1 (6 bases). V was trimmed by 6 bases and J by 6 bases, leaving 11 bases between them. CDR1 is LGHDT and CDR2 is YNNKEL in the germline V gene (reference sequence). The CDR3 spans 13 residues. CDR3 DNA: TGTGCCAGCAGGGGCAGGGGCTATGAAAAACTGTTTTTT. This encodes CASRGRGYEKLFF.

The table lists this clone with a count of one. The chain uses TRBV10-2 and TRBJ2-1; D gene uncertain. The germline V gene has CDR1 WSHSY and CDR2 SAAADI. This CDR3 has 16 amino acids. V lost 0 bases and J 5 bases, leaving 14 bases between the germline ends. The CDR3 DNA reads TGCGCCAGCAGTGAGTCGAAGTCTTGGCTGGACAATGAGCAGTTCTTC. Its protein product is CASSESKSWLDNEQFF.

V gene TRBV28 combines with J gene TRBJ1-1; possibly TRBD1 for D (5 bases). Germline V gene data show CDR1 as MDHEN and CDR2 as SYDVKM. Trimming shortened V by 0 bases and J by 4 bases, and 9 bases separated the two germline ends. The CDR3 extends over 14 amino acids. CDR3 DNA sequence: TGTGCCAGCAGTTTATGGGGGGGGACCACTGAAGCTTTCTTT. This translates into CASSLWGGTTEAFF.

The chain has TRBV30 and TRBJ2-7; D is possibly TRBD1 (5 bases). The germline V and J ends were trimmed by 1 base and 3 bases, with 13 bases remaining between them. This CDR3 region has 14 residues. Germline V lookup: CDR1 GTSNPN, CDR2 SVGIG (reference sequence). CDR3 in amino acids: CAWSARGYYYEQYF. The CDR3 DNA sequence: TGTGCCTGGAGTGCAAGGGGCTACTACTACGAGCAGTACTTC. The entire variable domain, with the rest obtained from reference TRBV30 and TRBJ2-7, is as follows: SQTIHQWPATLVQPVGSPLSLECTVEGTSNPNLYWYRQAAGRGLQLLFYSVGIGQISSEVPQNLSASRPQDRQFILSSKKLLLSDSGFYLCAWSARGYYYEQYFGPGTRLTVT.

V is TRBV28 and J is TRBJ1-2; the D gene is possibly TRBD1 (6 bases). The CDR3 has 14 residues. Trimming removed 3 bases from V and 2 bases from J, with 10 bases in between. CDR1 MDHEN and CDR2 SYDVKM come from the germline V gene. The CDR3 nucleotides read TGTGCCAGCAGTTTTACGGGGGGCAACTATGGCTACACCTTC. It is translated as CASSFTGGNYGYTF.

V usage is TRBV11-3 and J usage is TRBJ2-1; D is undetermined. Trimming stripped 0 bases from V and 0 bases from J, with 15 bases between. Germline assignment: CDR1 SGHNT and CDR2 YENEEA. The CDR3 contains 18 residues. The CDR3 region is CASSLDLPGFGSYNEQFF. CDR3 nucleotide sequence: TGTGCCAGCAGCTTAGATCTCCCAGGTTTTGGCTCCTACAATGAGCAGTTCTTC.

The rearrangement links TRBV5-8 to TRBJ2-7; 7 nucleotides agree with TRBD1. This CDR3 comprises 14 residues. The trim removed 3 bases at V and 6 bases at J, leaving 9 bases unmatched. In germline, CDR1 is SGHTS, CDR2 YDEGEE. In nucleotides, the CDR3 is TGTGCCAGCAGCTGGACAGGTTCCCCCGCCGAGCAGTACTTC. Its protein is CASSWTGSPAEQYF.

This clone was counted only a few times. The CDR3 sequence: CASSLAGTGGGYTF. CDR3 sequence (DNA): TGCGCCAGCAGCTTGGCGGGGACAGGGGGCGGCTACACCTTC. The chain links TRBV5-1 to TRBJ1-2; 12 bases agree with TRBD1. With 0 bases clipped from V and 8 bases from J, the junction kept 2 bases outside the gene matches. The CDR3 length is 14 residues. Germline values: CDR1 SGHRS, CDR2 YFSETQ.

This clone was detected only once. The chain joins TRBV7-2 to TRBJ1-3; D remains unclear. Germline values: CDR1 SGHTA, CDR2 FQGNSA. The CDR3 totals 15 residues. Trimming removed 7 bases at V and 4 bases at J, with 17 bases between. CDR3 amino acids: CASIYGSGTGNTIYF. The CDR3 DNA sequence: TGTGCCAGCATCTACGGGTCCGGAACGGGAAACACCATATATTTT.

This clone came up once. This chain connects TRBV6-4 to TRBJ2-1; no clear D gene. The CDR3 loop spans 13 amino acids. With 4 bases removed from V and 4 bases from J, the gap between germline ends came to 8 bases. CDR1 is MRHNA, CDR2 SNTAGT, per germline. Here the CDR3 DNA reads TGTGCCAGCAGTGTTTCGGGTTACAATGAGCAGTTCTTC. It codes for CASSVSGYNEQFF.

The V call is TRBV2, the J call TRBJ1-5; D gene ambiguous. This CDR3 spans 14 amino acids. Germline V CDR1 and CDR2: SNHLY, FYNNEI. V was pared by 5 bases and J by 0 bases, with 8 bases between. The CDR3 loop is CASSLEYSNQPQHF. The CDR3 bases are TGTGCCAGCAGTCTTGAGTATAGCAATCAGCCCCAGCATTTT.

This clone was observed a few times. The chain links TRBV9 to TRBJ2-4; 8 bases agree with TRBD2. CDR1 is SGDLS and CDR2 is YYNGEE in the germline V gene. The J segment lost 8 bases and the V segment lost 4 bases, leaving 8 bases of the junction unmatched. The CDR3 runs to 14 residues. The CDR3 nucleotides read TGTGCCAGCAGCCAGAGGACTAGCTTTGACATTCAGTACTTC. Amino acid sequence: CASSQRTSFDIQYF.

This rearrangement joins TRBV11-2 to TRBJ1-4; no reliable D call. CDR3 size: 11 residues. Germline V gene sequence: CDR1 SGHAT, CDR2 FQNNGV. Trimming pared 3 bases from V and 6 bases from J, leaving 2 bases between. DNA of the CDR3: TGTGCCAGCAGCTTCGATGAAAAACTGTTTTTT. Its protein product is CASSFDEKLFF.

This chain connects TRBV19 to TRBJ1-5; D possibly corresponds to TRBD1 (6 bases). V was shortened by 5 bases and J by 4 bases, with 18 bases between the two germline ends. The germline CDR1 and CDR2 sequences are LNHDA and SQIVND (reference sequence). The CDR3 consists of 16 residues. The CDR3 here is CASSSALTGSNQPQHF. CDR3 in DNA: TGTGCCAGTAGTTCGGCGCTTACAGGGTCAAATCAGCCCCAGCATTTT.

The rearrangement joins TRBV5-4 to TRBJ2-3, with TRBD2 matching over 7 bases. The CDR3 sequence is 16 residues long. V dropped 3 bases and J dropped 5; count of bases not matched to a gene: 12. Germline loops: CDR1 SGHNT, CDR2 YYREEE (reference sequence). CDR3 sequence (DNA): TGTGCCAGCAGCTCGACGACTAGCACGCCACTAGATACGCAGTATTTT. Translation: CASSSTTSTPLDTQYF.

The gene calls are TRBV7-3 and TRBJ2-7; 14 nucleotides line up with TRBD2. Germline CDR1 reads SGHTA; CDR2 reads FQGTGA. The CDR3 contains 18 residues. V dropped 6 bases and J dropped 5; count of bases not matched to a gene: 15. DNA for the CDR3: TGTGCCAGCAGGGGACCCGGACAGAGGACTAGCGGGAGGAACGAGCAGTACTTC. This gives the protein CASRGPGQRTSGRNEQYF.

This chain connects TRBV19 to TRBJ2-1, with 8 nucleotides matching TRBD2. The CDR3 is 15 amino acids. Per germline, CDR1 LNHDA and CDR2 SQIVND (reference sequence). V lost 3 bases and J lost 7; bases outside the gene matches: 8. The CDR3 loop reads CASSMQSSGLNEQFF. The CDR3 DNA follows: TGTGCCAGTAGTATGCAATCTAGCGGGCTTAATGAGCAGTTCTTC. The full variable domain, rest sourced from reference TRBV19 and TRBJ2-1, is DGGITQSPKYLFRKEGQNVTLSCEQNLNHDAMYWYRQDPGQGLRLIYYSQIVNDFQKGDIAEGYSVSREKKESFPLTVTSAQKNPTAFYLCASSMQSSGLNEQFFGPGTRLTVL.

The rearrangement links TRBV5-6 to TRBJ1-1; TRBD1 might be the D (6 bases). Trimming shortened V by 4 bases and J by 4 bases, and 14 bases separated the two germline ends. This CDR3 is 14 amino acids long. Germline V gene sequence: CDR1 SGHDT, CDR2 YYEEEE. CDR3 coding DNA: TGTGCCAGCAGCCAAGAGGGCAGGGGCACTGAAGCTTTCTTT. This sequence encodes CASSQEGRGTEAFF.

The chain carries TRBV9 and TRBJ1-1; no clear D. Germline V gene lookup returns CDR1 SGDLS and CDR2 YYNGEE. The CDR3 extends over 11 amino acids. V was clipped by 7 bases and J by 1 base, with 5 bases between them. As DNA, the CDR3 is TGTGCCAGCGGGAGGAACACTGAAGCTTTCTTT. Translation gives CASGRNTEAFF.

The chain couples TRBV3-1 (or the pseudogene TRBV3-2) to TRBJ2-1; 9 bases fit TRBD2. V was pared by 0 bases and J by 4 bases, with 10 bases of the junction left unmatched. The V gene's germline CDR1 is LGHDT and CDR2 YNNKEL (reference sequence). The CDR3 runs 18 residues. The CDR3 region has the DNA TGTGCCAGCAGCCAAGATCGGTGGCTAGCGGGGACTTACAATGAGCAGTTCTTC. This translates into CASSQDRWLAGTYNEQFF.

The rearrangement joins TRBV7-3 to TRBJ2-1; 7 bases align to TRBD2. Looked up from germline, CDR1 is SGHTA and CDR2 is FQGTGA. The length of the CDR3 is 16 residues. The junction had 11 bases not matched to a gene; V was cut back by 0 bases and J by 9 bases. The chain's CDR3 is CASSLTGQAGALEQFF. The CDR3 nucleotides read TGTGCCAGCAGCTTAACCGGGCAGGCGGGAGCCCTTGAGCAGTTCTTC.

The CDR3 reads CASSEVTGWNTEAFF. In DNA, the CDR3 is TGTGCCAGCAGTGAGGTGACAGGCTGGAACACTGAAGCTTTCTTT. The chain carries TRBV25-1 and TRBJ1-1, with D tentatively TRBD1 (6 bases). The CDR3 is 15 amino acids. Germline assignment: CDR1 MGHDK and CDR2 SYGVNS. V lost 3 bases and J 1 base, leaving 12 bases between the germline ends.

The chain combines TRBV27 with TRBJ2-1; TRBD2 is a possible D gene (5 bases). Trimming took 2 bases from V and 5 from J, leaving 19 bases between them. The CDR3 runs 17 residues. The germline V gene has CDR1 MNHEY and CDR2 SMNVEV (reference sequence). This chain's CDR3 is CASSLSQTPGKNNEQFF. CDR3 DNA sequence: TGTGCCAGCAGTTTAAGCCAGACCCCCGGGAAGAACAATGAGCAGTTCTTC.

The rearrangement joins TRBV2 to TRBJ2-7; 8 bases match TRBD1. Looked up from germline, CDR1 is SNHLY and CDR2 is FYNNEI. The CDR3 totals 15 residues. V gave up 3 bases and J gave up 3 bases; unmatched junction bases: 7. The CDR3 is CASSDRQGSLYEQYF. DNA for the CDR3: TGTGCCAGCAGTGACCGACAGGGGTCTCTCTACGAGCAGTACTTC.

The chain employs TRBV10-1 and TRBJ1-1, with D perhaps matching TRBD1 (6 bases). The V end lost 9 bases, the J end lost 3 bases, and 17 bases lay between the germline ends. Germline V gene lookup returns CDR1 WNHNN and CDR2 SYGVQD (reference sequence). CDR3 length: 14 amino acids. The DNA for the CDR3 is TGCGCCAGTGGGCAGGGGTACGGTCACACTGAAGCTTTCTTT. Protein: CASGQGYGHTEAFF.

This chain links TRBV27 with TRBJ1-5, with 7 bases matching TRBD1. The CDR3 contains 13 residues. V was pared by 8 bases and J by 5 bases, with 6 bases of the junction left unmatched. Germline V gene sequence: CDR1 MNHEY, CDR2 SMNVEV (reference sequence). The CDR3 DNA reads TGTGCCAGCCAGACAGGGCTGGATCAGCCCCAGCATTTT. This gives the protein CASQTGLDQPQHF.

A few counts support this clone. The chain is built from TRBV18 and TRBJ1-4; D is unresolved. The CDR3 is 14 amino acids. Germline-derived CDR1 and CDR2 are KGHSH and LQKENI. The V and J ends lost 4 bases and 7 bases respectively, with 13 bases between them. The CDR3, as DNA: TGTGCCAGCTCACAAACAGCGGGCAGTGAAAAACTGTTTTTT. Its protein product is CASSQTAGSEKLFF. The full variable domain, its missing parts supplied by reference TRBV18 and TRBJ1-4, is NAGVMQNPRHLVRRRGQEARLRCSPMKGHSHVYWYRQLPEEGLKFMVYLQKENIIDESGMPKERFSAEFPKEGPSILRIQQVVRGDSAAYFCASSQTAGSEKLFFGSGTQLSVL.

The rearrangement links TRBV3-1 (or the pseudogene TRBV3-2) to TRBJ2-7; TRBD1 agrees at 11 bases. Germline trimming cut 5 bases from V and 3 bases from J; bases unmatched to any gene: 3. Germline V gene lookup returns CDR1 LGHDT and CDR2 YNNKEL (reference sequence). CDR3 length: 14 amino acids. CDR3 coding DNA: TGTGCCAGCAGCAGTGGGACAGGGGGCTACGAGCAGTACTTC. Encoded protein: CASSSGTGGYEQYF.

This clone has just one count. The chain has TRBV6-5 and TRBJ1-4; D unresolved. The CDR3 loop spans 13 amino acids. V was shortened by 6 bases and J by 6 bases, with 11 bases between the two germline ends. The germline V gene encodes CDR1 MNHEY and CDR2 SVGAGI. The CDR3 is CASSRLGDEKLFF. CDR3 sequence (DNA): TGTGCCAGCAGCCGTTTAGGAGATGAAAAACTGTTTTTT.

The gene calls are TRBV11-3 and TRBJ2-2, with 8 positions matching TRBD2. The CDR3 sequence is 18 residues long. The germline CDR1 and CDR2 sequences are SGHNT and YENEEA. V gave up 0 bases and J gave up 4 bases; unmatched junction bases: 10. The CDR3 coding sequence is TGTGCCAGCAGCTTAGATCTGCGGGAGGTACAGGGCACCGGGGAGCTGTTTTTT. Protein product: CASSLDLREVQGTGELFF.